This T cell receptor beta chain was documented in a study of cytomegalovirus exposure and HLA in healthy donors. Study observations and caveats: Cytomegalovirus-associated status was assigned to some 180 TCR beta chains.

In regard to this clone: What it binds is unknown.

In the PCR, 60 Vbeta and 13 Jbeta primers were used. Measured with immunoSEQ multiplex PCR; TCRdb has only the in-frame clones, and not every one. The sample lists about 140,000 clones, around four fifths occurring once. Per the germline V gene, CDR1 is SGHAT and CDR2 is FQNNGV. The CDR3 spans 17 residues. Trimming removed 1 base from V and 5 bases from J; junction bases left unmatched: 11. The sequence came from a boy under 10 years old in good health and CMV-seronegative. Sample: PBMCs. The genes are TRBV11-2 and TRBJ1-2; TRBD1 aligns across 9 bases. The CDR3 DNA reads as TGTGCCAGCAGCTTAGGAAGGGGACAGGGATCTCTTTATGGCTACACCTTC. Translating gives CASSLGRGQGSLYGYTF.